This TCR beta chain was sequenced for a study of human CD8 memory T cell subsets. Libraries for TCR beta were constructed using UMI-labeled 5' RACE. TCRdb analysed the 5' RACE reads with MiXCR anew, one entry per CDR3 protein. The sample contains over 7,000 distinct CDR3 sequences, 3% to 5% of which appear only once. CDR1 is SNHLY and CDR2 is FYNNEI in the germline V gene. The CDR3 runs 16 residues. V shed 7 bases and J 5 bases; nucleotides not matched to a gene: 15. The sequenced sample consisted of CD8+ T cells from PBMCs. The receptor comes from a human donor in good health. V gene TRBV2 combines with J gene TRBJ2-5; TRBD1 matches at 8 bases. The CDR3 loop reads CASKGQGALKSETQYF. The CDR3 region has the DNA TGTGCCAGCAAGGGGCAGGGGGCGTTAAAATCGGAGACCCAGTACTTC.